The 18 T cell receptor beta chains listed next were all sequenced from one sample in a study of shared clonotypes between healthy human individuals. Terminally differentiated effector memory CD45RA+ cells were excluded from the naive CD8 cells, which were CD45RO-negative and positively selected for CCR7. Clones were sequenced by immunoSEQ multiplex PCR, and TCRdb holds only the in-frame ones, with some missing. Here the sample spans approximately 650,000 clones, 95% to 96% being singletons. The sample comprised naive CD8+ T cells sorted from blood. The receptors come from a woman aged 30 to 39 in good health.

The rearrangement links TRBV4-2 to TRBJ1-1, with D maybe TRBD1 (6 bases). Germline V gives CDR1 LGHNA, CDR2 YNFKEQ. The CDR3 totals 15 residues. The V gene lost 0 bases and the J gene lost 4 bases, with 12 bases spanning the gap. CDR3 region: CASSQDSGGATEAFF. CDR3 in DNA: TGTGCCAGCAGCCAAGATTCGGGGGGCGCCACTGAAGCTTTCTTT.

The chain is built from TRBV6-5 and TRBJ2-1; 9 bases line up with TRBD1. V shed 6 bases and J 3 bases; nucleotides not matched to a gene: 6. Germline-derived CDR1 and CDR2 are MNHEY and SVGAGI. There are 15 residues in the CDR3. This CDR3 is CASSLGQGYYNEQFF. The CDR3 DNA sequence: TGTGCCAGCAGCCTCGGACAGGGGTACTACAATGAGCAGTTCTTC.

The chain combines TRBV9 with TRBJ2-2, with 7 positions matching TRBD2. J lost 2 bases, V lost 2 bases, and 9 bases had no gene match. The CDR3 sequence is 17 residues long. The germline gives CDR1 SGDLS, CDR2 YYNGEE. The CDR3 protein is CASSVNERDLNTGELFF. As DNA, the CDR3 is TGTGCCAGCAGCGTCAACGAGCGGGATCTAAACACCGGGGAGCTGTTTTTT.

The chain is built from TRBV27 and TRBJ2-7; D is uncertain. Trimming cost V 3 bases and J 2 bases, with 5 bases left between them. From germline, CDR1 is MNHEY and CDR2 SMNVEV (reference sequence). This CDR3 has 12 residues. In nucleotides, the CDR3 is TGTGCCAGCAGTTTTTCCCCCTACGAGCAGTACTTC. As protein: CASSFSPYEQYF.

The chain combines TRBV29-1 with TRBJ2-1; D possibly corresponds to TRBD1 (6 bases). The CDR3 loop spans 15 amino acids. V was trimmed by 7 bases and J by 1 base, leaving 17 bases between them. CDR1 and CDR2 from the germline V gene are SQVTM and ANQGSEA. CDR3 sequence reads: CSGRFRGLSYNEQFF. In DNA, the CDR3 is TGCAGCGGCCGTTTCAGGGGATTGTCCTACAATGAGCAGTTCTTC.

The CDR3 loop reads CASSVPTTAPTDTQYF. The CDR3 coding sequence is TGTGCCAGCAGCGTACCGACCACCGCCCCCACAGATACGCAGTATTTT. The V gene is TRBV9, the J gene TRBJ2-3; no clear D. Trimming took 1 base from V and 2 from J, leaving 14 bases between them. Germline CDR1 and CDR2: SGDLS and YYNGEE. The CDR3 has 16 residues.

The chain recombines TRBV28 with TRBJ2-5; D might be TRBD2 (5 bases). Germline V gives CDR1 MDHEN, CDR2 SYDVKM. This CDR3 spans 14 amino acids. The ends were cut back, 6 bases at V and 5 bases at J, with 16 bases in the middle. CDR3 sequence (DNA): TGTGCCAGCAGCGAAACAACTAGAATGGAGACCCAGTACTTC. It specifies CASSETTRMETQYF.

The genes are TRBV2 and TRBJ2-7; D possibly corresponds to TRBD2 (6 bases). This CDR3 comprises 16 residues. Trimming removed 7 bases from V and 0 bases from J, with 19 bases in between. CDR1 is SNHLY and CDR2 is FYNNEI in the germline V gene. The CDR3 coding sequence is TGTGCCAGCACCCTATCCCCGGGGGTTTCCTCCTACGAGCAGTACTTC. It yields the protein CASTLSPGVSSYEQYF. The complete variable domain, with remaining parts taken from reference TRBV2 and TRBJ2-7, reads EPEVTQTPSHQVTQMGQEVILRCVPISNHLYFYWYRQILGQKVEFLVSFYNNEISEKSEIFDDQFSVERPDGSNFTLKIRSTKLEDSAMYFCASTLSPGVSSYEQYFGPGTRLTVT.

V is TRBV28 and J is TRBJ2-1; D perhaps matches TRBD1 (5 bases). Trimming stripped 5 bases from V and 1 base from J, with 9 bases between. The CDR3 length is 14 residues. Per germline, CDR1 MDHEN and CDR2 SYDVKM. The CDR3 sequence is CASSIRVSYNEQFF. The CDR3 DNA reads as TGTGCCAGCAGTATCAGGGTGTCCTACAATGAGCAGTTCTTC.

The rearrangement uses TRBV13 and TRBJ1-1, with a weak D call TRBD1 (5 bases). The CDR3 sequence is 15 residues long. Germline CDR1 PRHDT, CDR2 FYEKMQ (reference sequence). Trimming took 7 bases from V and 5 from J, leaving 20 bases between them. The CDR3 bases are TGTGCCAGCACCCTCGGGGGGAGGGTTCGAACTGAAGCTTTCTTT. It encodes CASTLGGRVRTEAFF.

This clone was detected only a few times. The rearrangement links TRBV9 to TRBJ2-7; the D gene could be TRBD1 or TRBD2 (5 bases each). The CDR3 totals 14 residues. Germline-derived CDR1 and CDR2 are SGDLS and YYNGEE. Deletions cut 0 bases from V and 3 bases from J, with 10 bases between. This CDR3 reads CASSVAGTLYEQYF. CDR3 DNA: TGTGCCAGCAGCGTAGCCGGGACGCTCTACGAGCAGTACTTC.

The V gene is TRBV21-1, the J gene TRBJ2-7; the table's D call, TRBD2, was not checked against the DNA. TRBV21-1 is a listed pseudogene. The CDR3 has 20 residues. CDR3 coding DNA: TGTGCCAGCAGCAAAGCGCTTTTAGGCGGGAGACTCCCGTGGTACTGCGAGCAGTACTTC. This encodes CASSKALLGGRLPWYCEQYF.

This clone was seen once. This chain uses TRBV19 with TRBJ2-7; 9 nucleotides match TRBD2. In germline, CDR1 is LNHDA, CDR2 SQIVND (reference sequence). V gave up 3 bases and J gave up 3 bases; unmatched junction bases: 6. The CDR3 runs to 15 residues. In DNA form, the CDR3 reads TGTGCCAGTAGTATCCGGCTAGCGGGGTACTACGAGCAGTACTTC. It encodes CASSIRLAGYYEQYF. Using reference TRBV19 and TRBJ2-7 for the parts outside the CDR3, the full variable domain is DGGITQSPKYLFRKEGQNVTLSCEQNLNHDAMYWYRQDPGQGLRLIYYSQIVNDFQKGDIAEGYSVSREKKESFPLTVTSAQKNPTAFYLCASSIRLAGYYEQYFGPGTRLTVT.

This chain joins TRBV21-1 and TRBJ2-7. TRBV21-1 represents a pseudogene. This CDR3 contains 12 residues. CDR3 amino acids: CASSPCLDEQYF. Here the CDR3 DNA reads TGTGCCAGCAGCCCTTGTCTGGACGAGCAGTACTTC.

This chain joins TRBV28 and TRBJ1-1, with D possibly TRBD1 on 5 matching bases. The CDR3 extends over 13 amino acids. V gave up 3 bases and J gave up 7 bases, with 12 bases separating them. Germline V CDR1 and CDR2: MDHEN, SYDVKM. The CDR3 DNA is TGTGCCAGCAGTTTTCGGCAGGGTGGTGAAGCTTTCTTT. Protein sequence: CASSFRQGGEAFF. The full variable domain, rest sourced from reference TRBV28 and TRBJ1-1, is DVKVTQSSRYLVKRTGEKVFLECVQDMDHENMFWYRQDPGLGLRLIYFSYDVKMKEKGDIPEGYSVSREKKERFSLILESASTNQTSMYLCASSFRQGGEAFFGQGTRLTVV.

V and J are TRBV13 and TRBJ2-6, with a weak D call TRBD1 (5 bases). In germline, CDR1 is PRHDT, CDR2 FYEKMQ (reference sequence). This CDR3 has 17 residues. With 0 bases removed from V and 4 bases from J, the gap between germline ends came to 13 bases. The CDR3 nucleotides read TGTGCCAGCAGCTTAGGGCAGGGTCGTGGCGGGGCCAACGTCCTGACTTTC. Its protein is CASSLGQGRGGANVLTF.

The chain employs TRBV6-6 and TRBJ2-3, with 11 bases aligning to TRBD2. Germline CDR1 MNHNY, CDR2 SVGAGI (reference sequence). This CDR3 spans 15 amino acids. The V gene end was trimmed by 5 bases and the J gene end by 2 bases; junction bases not matched to a gene: 3. CDR3 bases: TGTGCCAGCAGTGGGACTAGCGGATTCACAGATACGCAGTATTTT. This gives the protein CASSGTSGFTDTQYF.

V and J are TRBV13 and TRBJ2-2, with 9 bases that match TRBD2. Germline V gene sequence: CDR1 PRHDT, CDR2 FYEKMQ (reference sequence). The length of the CDR3 is 15 residues. V gave up 3 bases and J gave up 6 bases; unmatched junction bases: 5. CDR3 sequence: CASSFLSGRPGELFF. Written as DNA, the CDR3 is TGTGCCAGCAGCTTTCTCAGCGGGAGGCCCGGGGAGCTGTTTTTT.